The clone carrying this TCR beta chain was recorded many times. The antigen is not known. This specimen comes from a study of regulatory T cells in long-lasting Graves disease. Study overall: By definition, persistent Graves' disease involved antithyroid drugs for over 5 years alongside positive TSH receptor antibodies. Overall study findings and caveats: TCR diversity was lower in persistent Graves' patients than in newly diagnosed ones.

Through Arm-PCR of CDR3 regions and iRepertoire HTBI primers, TCR beta libraries were built. TCRdb re-called the multiplex PCR reads through MiXCR, storing one row per CDR3 protein. The repertoire holds hundreds of thousands of distinct CDR3 sequences, with under 25% as singletons. As to time point: persistent/refractory GD, antithyroid drugs over 5 years with positive TRAb. After RNA was extracted from PBMCs, the TCR library was made from it. The sequence came from a female donor with Graves disease. The source was peripheral blood mononuclear cells (PBMCs), collected when the disease was refractory, from a patient treated with antithyroid drugs.

The chain's CDR3 is CASDRSNTEAFF. CDR3 nucleotide sequence: TGTGCCAGCGACAGGAGTAACACTGAAGCTTTCTTT. The chain joins TRBV2 to TRBJ1-1, with a possible D match to TRBD1 (6 bases). CDR1 SNHLY and CDR2 FYNNEI come from the germline V gene. V was pared by 8 bases and J by 2 bases, with 9 bases between. The CDR3 is 12 residues long.